The present T cell receptor beta chain was sequenced within a study of blood T cell repertoires in COVID-19. In the authors' workflow: Quantification of nucleated cells was approximated via reference gene primer amplification. Clones were read by immunoSEQ multiplex PCR, and TCRdb kept only the in-frame ones, dropping some. V and J calls and clone size are those listed in that table; D and trimming were worked out from the DNA. The sample has 250,000 or so clones, 65% to 85% seen once. Deletions cut 2 bases from V and 2 bases from J, with 10 bases between. The CDR3 covers 15 residues. The germline V gene has CDR1 MNHNS and CDR2 SASEGT. Living in 24 US areas, the participants were between 18 and 89 years of age.

This chain connects TRBV6-1 to TRBJ1-5; a weak D match, TRBD1 (6 bases). Sequenced input: PBMCs or T cells enriched from blood (not recorded which). The TCR was taken from a man aged 50-60 years who had recovered from COVID-19. CDR3: CASSESRGGNQPQHF. The CDR3 nucleotides are TGTGCCAGCAGTGAATCCAGGGGCGGCAATCAGCCCCAGCATTTT.